This is a list of T cell receptor beta chains from one sample in a study of blood T cell repertoires in COVID-19. Sequencing was performed with immunoSEQ multiplex PCR; in TCRdb, only in-frame clones are kept and a portion is missing. The table lists about 200,000 clones, 80% to 90% of them singletons. Sequenced sample: peripheral blood. Receptors originate from a woman older than 75 with acute or convalescent COVID-19. Both conserved end residues are part of each CDR3. Fields, in order: D gene, V gene, J gene, clone size, CDR3 DNA, CDR3 protein. D genes are given only for firm matches. Some rows mark clone size as missing; the rest say once, few, many or name a class of expanded clone.

TRBD1	TRBV28	TRBJ2-5	NA	TGTGCCAGCAGTTTATTGGGACAGGGGGCATGGGAGACCCAGTACTTC	CASSLLGQGAWETQYF
TRBD2	TRBV27	TRBJ2-1	NA	TGTGCCAGCAGTTCGAGACTAGCGGCCTCCTACAATGAGCAGTTCTTC	CASSSRLAASYNEQFF
TRBD1	TRBV28	TRBJ2-5	once	TGTGCCAGCAACATCCACGGACAGGGAGGCGAGACCCAGTACTTC	CASNIHGQGGETQYF
NA	TRBV19	TRBJ2-7	NA	TGTGCCAGTAGTATCGCAGGGTGGGGCTACGAGCAGTACTTC	CASSIAGWGYEQYF
TRBD2	TRBV4-3	TRBJ2-1	NA	TGCGCCAGCAGCCAAGATGTCACTAGCGGGAGTTATGAGCAGTTCTTC	CASSQDVTSGSYEQFF
NA	TRBV11-2	TRBJ1-1	NA	TGTGCCAGCAGCTTGGGAATCAGGGCACCCGCGAACACTGAAGCTTTCTTT	CASSLGIRAPANTEAFF
TRBD1	TRBV2	TRBJ1-5	NA	TGTGCCAGCAGCGGGACAGGGTACTCCTCCCAGCCCCAGCATTTT	CASSGTGYSSQPQHF
TRBD1	TRBV9	TRBJ1-1	NA	TGTGCCAGCAGCGTAAGTGCAGGGGGCTTTAACACTGAAGCTTTCTTT	CASSVSAGGFNTEAFF
TRBD1	TRBV30	TRBJ1-5	NA	TGTGCCTGGAGGCTCGGGACAGGCGAGAGACAGCCCCAGCATTTT	CAWRLGTGERQPQHF
NA	TRBV11-2	TRBJ1-6	NA	TGTGCCAGCAGCTTGAACGGGGGTTTTGATTCACCCCTCCACTTT	CASSLNGGFDSPLHF
NA	TRBV9	TRBJ1-6	NA	TGTGCCAGCAGCGTCGAGCCCCAGGCACAGTCACCCCTCCACTTT	CASSVEPQAQSPLHF
TRBD1	TRBV27	TRBJ1-4	NA	TGTGCCAGCAGTTTGTTGGGACAGGGGGTTGAAAAACTGTTTTTT	CASSLLGQGVEKLFF
TRBD1	TRBV6-6	TRBJ2-1	NA	TGTGCCAGCAGTTACGACAGGGGGTTATCAAATGAGCAGTTCTTC	CASSYDRGLSNEQFF
TRBD1	TRBV5-8	TRBJ1-4	NA	TGTGCCAGCAGCTGGAGTGGGACAGGGTATAATGAAAAACTGTTTTTT	CASSWSGTGYNEKLFF
NA	TRBV11-2	TRBJ1-1	NA	TGTGCCAGCAGCCAAGACAGGAACACTGAAGCTTTCTTT	CASSQDRNTEAFF
TRBD2	TRBV20-1	TRBJ2-1	NA	TGCAGTGCTAGTCTAGCGGGAGTATACCATGAGCAGTTCTTC	CSASLAGVYHEQFF
TRBD2	TRBV9	TRBJ2-1	NA	TGTGCCAGCAGCGTAGCCGCGGGAGAACCGTACAATGAGCAGTTCTTC	CASSVAAGEPYNEQFF
TRBD2	TRBV6-6	TRBJ2-1	NA	TGTGCCAGCAGTTCAGGACTAGTCGTAGACAATGAGCAGTTCTTC	CASSSGLVVDNEQFF
TRBD2	TRBV15	TRBJ2-5	NA	TGTGCCACCAGCCGCCGCCAGGGCGGGGGAGAGACCCAGTACTTC	CATSRRQGGGETQYF
NA	TRBV5-1	TRBJ2-7	NA	TGCGCCAGCAGCTTCCAGGGTCCTTCCTACGAGCAGTACTTC	CASSFQGPSYEQYF
TRBD1	TRBV2	TRBJ1-1	NA	TGTGCCAGCAGTTTCCTGACAGGGGCGAACACTGAAGCTTTCTTT	CASSFLTGANTEAFF
TRBD1	TRBV28	TRBJ1-5	NA	TGTGCCAGCAGGAGGACAGGGAGAAATCAGCCCCAGCATTTT	CASRRTGRNQPQHF
TRBD1	TRBV4-1	TRBJ1-2	NA	TGCGCCAGCAGCCAAGGACTCAGGGGGCGCCTCGGCTACACCTTC	CASSQGLRGRLGYTF
TRBD1	TRBV7-9	TRBJ1-3	NA	TGTGCCAGCAGCTTAGGGGGACAGAGGAATGGAAACACCATATATTTT	CASSLGGQRNGNTIYF
TRBD1	TRBV3-1/TRBV3-2	TRBJ2-3	NA	TGTGCCAGCAGCCAACGACAGGGGGCGTTCCCAGATACGCAGTATTTT	CASSQRQGAFPDTQYF
TRBD1	TRBV12-3/TRBV12-4	TRBJ2-7	many	TGTGCCAGCAGCCGACAGGGAAACTACGAGCAGTACTTC	CASSRQGNYEQYF
NA	TRBV6-2/TRBV6-3	TRBJ2-7	NA	TGTGCCAGCAGTTACGTGGGGGCAGCCTACGAGCAGTACTTC	CASSYVGAAYEQYF
TRBD1	TRBV6-5	TRBJ2-3	NA	TGTGCCAGCAGATCCGGGACAGAGTATACGCAGTATTTT	CASRSGTEYTQYF
NA	TRBV2	TRBJ2-5	NA	TGTGCCAGTGGACAGACCCAAGAGACCCAGTACTTC	CASGQTQETQYF
TRBD1	TRBV4-3	TRBJ2-1	once	TGCGCCAGCAGCCAGAGGGACAGGGCTCACAATGAGCAGTTCTTC	CASSQRDRAHNEQFF
NA	TRBV5-1	TRBJ2-1	once	TGCGCCAGCAGCTTAGGACAGTCCAACTACAATGAGCAGTTCTTC	CASSLGQSNYNEQFF
TRBD1	TRBV5-1	TRBJ1-1	many	TGCGCCAGCAGCCTTGGACAGGGGGAAGCTTTCTTT	CASSLGQGEAFF
NA	TRBV18	TRBJ1-5	once	TGTGCCAGCTCAAAAGGAGCAGAGCCCAATCAGCCCCAGCATTTT	CASSKGAEPNQPQHF
NA	TRBV29-1	TRBJ2-1	NA	TGCAGCGTTGAAAGGGGGAACTCCTACAATGAGCAGTTCTTC	CSVERGNSYNEQFF
NA	TRBV7-3	TRBJ2-2	NA	TGTGCCAGCAGCCGACAACTGAACACCGGGGAGCTGTTTTTT	CASSRQLNTGELFF
TRBD1	TRBV5-4	TRBJ1-1	NA	TGTGCCTTAACGTACAGGGGTGGCACTGAAGCTTTCTTT	CALTYRGGTEAFF
TRBD1	TRBV4-2	TRBJ2-7	NA	TGTGCCAGCAGCCAAGTCGGTCCCGGGACAGGGGGCTACGAGCAGTACTTC	CASSQVGPGTGGYEQYF
TRBD1	TRBV5-1	TRBJ1-1	NA	TGCGCCAGCAGCGGGACAGTGAACACTGAAGCTTTCTTT	CASSGTVNTEAFF
TRBD1	TRBV5-1	TRBJ2-1	NA	TGCGCCAGCAGCTTGGGGACAGGGCCCCTAGATGAGCAGTTCTTC	CASSLGTGPLDEQFF
NA	TRBV6-2/TRBV6-3	TRBJ2-2	NA	TGTGCCAGCAGTTACTCGGCAGGGGACGCGAACACCGGGGAGCTGTTTTTT	CASSYSAGDANTGELFF
TRBD1	TRBV3-1/TRBV3-2	TRBJ1-1	once	TGTGCCAGCAGCCGCGGGACAGATGAAGCTTTCTTT	CASSRGTDEAFF
NA	TRBV11-2	TRBJ1-5	NA	TGTGCCAGCAGCTTAGATCTAGGGGATCAGCCCCAGCATTTT	CASSLDLGDQPQHF
NA	TRBV5-1	TRBJ1-2	NA	TGCGCCAGCAGCTTGGAAGGGAGTATAGCTAACTATGGCTACACCTTC	CASSLEGSIANYGYTF
TRBD1	TRBV11-2	TRBJ1-2	few	TGTGCCAGCAGCCCAAGACCGGGACAGGGGTACTATGGCTACACCTTC	CASSPRPGQGYYGYTF
NA	TRBV7-3	TRBJ1-1	once	TGTGCCAGCAGCTTAATCGCGGTGAACACTGAAGCTTTCTTT	CASSLIAVNTEAFF